This T cell receptor beta chain came from a study of cytotoxic CD8 clonotypes in ibrutinib-treated CLL. Repertoires were generated with immunoSEQ multiplex PCR, while TCRdb's copy carries only in-frame clones and drops some. The sample records some 12,000 clones, 60% to 80% being singletons. Losses at the gene ends were 0 bases for V and 1 base for J; bases not matched to a gene: 2. The CDR3 sequence is 15 residues long. Germline V gives CDR1 SGHRS, CDR2 YFSETQ. The J gene is TRBJ1-1, the V gene TRBV5-1; TRBD1 matches at 8 bases. This sample comprised PBMCs, obtained before ibrutinib treatment. This sequence was found in a human donor with chronic lymphocytic leukemia. This CDR3 reads CASSLVGTGNTEAFF. CDR3 DNA: TGCGCCAGCAGCTTGGTGGGGACAGGGAACACTGAAGCTTTCTTT.